This T cell receptor (beta chain) was sequenced during a study of identical twins. Broader study findings: The presence of invariant MAIT and iNKT cells could partly confound analyses of zero-insertion sequences.

CDR3 length: 17 amino acids. Germline V gives CDR1 DFQATT, CDR2 SNEGSKA (reference sequence). The V and J ends lost 0 bases and 7 bases, in that order; junction bases with no gene match: 13. A universal primer site was incorporated via template switching, and the cDNA contained unique molecular identifiers. TCRdb re-called the 5' RACE reads with MiXCR, one entry per CDR3 protein. The sample shows a few hundred thousand distinct CDR3 sequences, roughly 10% of them seen only once. In its sample, this clonotype was seen a few times. Its antigen is still unknown. This TCR derives from a man aged 45 to 65 in good health. The chain employs TRBV20-1 and TRBJ2-7; TRBD2 aligns across 12 bases. The sequencing sample was made of memory T cells sorted from blood. CDR3 sequence reads: CSARDLGLAGGSGEQYF. The CDR3 DNA reads as TGCAGTGCTAGAGATCTTGGGCTAGCGGGGGGGTCGGGGGAGCAGTACTTC.